This T cell receptor (beta chain) was profiled in a study of blood T cells in healthy people across ages. General study findings and limits: Long-lived donors exceeded aged donors in naive CD4+ cells and diversity. Observed TCR beta diversity per million T cells went down as age went up. This fall followed a roughly linear course with age.

This clonotype has a handful of counts. The antigen remains unidentified. Sample-barcoded 5' priming and a J-beta primer mix drove a second PCR of 7 to 11 cycles. All cDNA molecules were each tagged by a template-switch adaptor with 12 random nucleotides. TCRdb itself ran the 5' RACE reads through MiXCR, one entry per CDR3 protein. The sample holds some 1.4 million distinct CDR3 sequences, roughly 45% seen once. The CDR3 sequence is 11 residues long. Trimming cost V 4 bases and J 2 bases, with 4 bases left between them. Per the germline V gene, CDR1 is GTSNPN and CDR2 is SVGIG (reference sequence). Specimen: blood. This TCR was recovered from a woman aged 18-30 years in good health. The chain has TRBV30 and TRBJ2-3; D not certain. CDR3 sequence reads: CAWTNTDTQYF. The CDR3 DNA follows: TGTGCCTGGACTAACACAGATACGCAGTATTTT.